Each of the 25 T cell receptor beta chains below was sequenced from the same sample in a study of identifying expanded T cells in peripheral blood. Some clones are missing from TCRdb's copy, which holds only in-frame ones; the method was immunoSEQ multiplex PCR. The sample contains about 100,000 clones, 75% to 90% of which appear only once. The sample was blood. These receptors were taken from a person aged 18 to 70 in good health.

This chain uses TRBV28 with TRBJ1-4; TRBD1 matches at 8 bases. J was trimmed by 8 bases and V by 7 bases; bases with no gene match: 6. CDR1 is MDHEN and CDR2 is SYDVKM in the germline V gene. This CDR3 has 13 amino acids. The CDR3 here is CASIGQGDEKLFF. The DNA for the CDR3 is TGTGCCAGCATTGGACAGGGAGACGAAAAACTGTTTTTT.

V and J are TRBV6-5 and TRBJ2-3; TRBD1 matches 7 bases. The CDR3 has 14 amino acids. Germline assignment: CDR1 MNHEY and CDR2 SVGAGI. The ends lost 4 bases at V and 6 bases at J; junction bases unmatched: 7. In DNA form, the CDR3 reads TGTGCCAGCAGTTTCACAGGGGAACTTGATACGCAGTATTTT. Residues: CASSFTGELDTQYF.

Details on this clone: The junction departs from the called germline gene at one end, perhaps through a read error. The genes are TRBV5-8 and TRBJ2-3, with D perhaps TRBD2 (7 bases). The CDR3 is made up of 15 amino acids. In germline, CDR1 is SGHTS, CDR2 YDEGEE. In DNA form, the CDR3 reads TGTGCCAGCAGTTTGGCGGGGGCAGGCACAGATACGCAGTATTTT. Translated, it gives CASSLAGAGTDTQYF.

The CDR3 spells CASSVPDSYEQYF. CDR3 sequence (DNA): TGTGCCAGCAGCGTACCGGACAGTTACGAGCAGTACTTC. J is TRBJ2-7 and V is TRBV9, with D perhaps matching TRBD1 (6 bases). The CDR3 totals 13 residues. V was cut by 1 base and J by 4 bases, with 9 bases left in between. The germline CDR1 and CDR2 sequences are SGDLS and YYNGEE.

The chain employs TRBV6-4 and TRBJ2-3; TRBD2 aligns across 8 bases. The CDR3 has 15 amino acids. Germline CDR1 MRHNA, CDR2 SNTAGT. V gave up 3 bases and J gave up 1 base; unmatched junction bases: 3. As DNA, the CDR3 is TGTGCCAGCAGTGAAAGGGGACTAGGCACAGATACGCAGTATTTT. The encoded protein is CASSERGLGTDTQYF.

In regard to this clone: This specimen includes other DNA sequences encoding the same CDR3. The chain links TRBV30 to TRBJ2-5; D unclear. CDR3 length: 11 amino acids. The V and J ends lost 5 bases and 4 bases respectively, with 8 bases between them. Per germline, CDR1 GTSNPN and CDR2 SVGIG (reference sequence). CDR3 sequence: CAWGGGETQYF. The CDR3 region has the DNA TGTGCCTGGGGTGGTGGAGAGACCCAGTACTTC.

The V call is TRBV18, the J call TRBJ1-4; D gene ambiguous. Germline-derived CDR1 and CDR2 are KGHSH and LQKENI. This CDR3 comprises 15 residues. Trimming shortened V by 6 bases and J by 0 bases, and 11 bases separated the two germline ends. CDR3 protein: CASSHIAATNEKLFF. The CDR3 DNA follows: TGTGCCAGCTCCCACATCGCTGCAACTAATGAAAAACTGTTTTTT.

The CDR3 region is CASSQDEEGYGYTF. CDR3 DNA sequence: TGCGCCAGCAGCCAAGATGAGGAGGGCTATGGCTACACCTTC. J is TRBJ1-2 and V is TRBV4-3; D is uncertain. This CDR3 has 14 amino acids. Trimming took off 0 bases at V and 4 bases at J, with 9 bases between the two ends. CDR1 is LGHNA, CDR2 YSLEER, per germline.

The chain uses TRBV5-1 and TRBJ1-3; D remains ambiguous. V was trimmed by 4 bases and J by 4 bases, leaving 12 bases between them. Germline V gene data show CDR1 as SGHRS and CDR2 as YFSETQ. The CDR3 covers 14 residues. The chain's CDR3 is CASSPGPQGNTIYF. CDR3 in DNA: TGCGCCAGCAGCCCCGGACCGCAAGGAAACACCATATATTTT.

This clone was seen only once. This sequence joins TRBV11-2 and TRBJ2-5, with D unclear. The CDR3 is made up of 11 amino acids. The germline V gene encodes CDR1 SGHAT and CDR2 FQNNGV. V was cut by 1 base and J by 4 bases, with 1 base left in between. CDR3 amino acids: CASSLAETQYF. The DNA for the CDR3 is TGTGCCAGCAGCTTAGCAGAGACCCAGTACTTC.

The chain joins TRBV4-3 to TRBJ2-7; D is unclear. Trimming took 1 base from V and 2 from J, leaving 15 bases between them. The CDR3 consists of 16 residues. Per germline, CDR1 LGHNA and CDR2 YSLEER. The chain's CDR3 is CASSQGTRVTTYEQYF. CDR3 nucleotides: TGCGCCAGCAGCCAAGGAACGCGCGTCACCACCTACGAGCAGTACTTC.

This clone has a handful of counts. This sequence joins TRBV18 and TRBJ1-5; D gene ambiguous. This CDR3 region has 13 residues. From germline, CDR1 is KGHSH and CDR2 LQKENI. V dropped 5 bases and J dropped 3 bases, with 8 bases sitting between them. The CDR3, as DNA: TGTGCCAGCTCATTGGCCGTCAATCAGCCCCAGCATTTT. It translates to CASSLAVNQPQHF.

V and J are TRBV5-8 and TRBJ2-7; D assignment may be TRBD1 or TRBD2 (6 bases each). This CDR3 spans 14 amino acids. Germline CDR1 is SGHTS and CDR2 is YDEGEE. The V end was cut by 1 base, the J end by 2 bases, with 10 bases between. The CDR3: CASSLPGDTYEQYF. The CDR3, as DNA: TGTGCCAGCAGCTTGCCGGGGGACACCTACGAGCAGTACTTC. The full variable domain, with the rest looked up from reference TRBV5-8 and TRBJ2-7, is EAGVTQSPTHLIKTRGQQATLRCSPISGHTSVYWYQQALGLGLQFLLWYDEGEERNRGNFPPRFSGRQFPNYSSELNVNALELEDSALYLCASSLPGDTYEQYFGPGTRLTVT.

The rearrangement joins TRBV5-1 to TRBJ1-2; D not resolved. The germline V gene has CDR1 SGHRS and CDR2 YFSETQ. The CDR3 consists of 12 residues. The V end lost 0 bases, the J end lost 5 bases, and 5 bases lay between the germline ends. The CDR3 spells CASSLGPYGYTF. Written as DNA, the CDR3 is TGCGCCAGCAGCTTGGGCCCATATGGCTACACCTTC. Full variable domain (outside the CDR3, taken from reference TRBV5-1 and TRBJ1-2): KAGVTQTPRYLIKTRGQQVTLSCSPISGHRSVSWYQQTPGQGLQFLFEYFSETQRNKGNFPGRFSGRQFSNSRSEMNVSTLELGDSALYLCASSLGPYGYTFGSGTRLTVV.

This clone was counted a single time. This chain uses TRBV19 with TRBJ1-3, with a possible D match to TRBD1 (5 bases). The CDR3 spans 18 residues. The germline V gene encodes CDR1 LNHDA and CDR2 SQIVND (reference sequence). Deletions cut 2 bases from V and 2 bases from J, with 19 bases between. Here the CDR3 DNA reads TGTGCCAGTAGTATACTGCTGGTGTCGAGGGGAGCTGGAAACACCATATATTTT. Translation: CASSILLVSRGAGNTIYF.

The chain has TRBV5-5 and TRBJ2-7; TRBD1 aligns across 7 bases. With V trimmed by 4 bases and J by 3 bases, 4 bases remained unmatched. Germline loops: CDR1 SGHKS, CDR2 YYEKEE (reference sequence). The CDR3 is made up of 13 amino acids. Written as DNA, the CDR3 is TGTGCCAGCAGCCTACAGGGGCTCTACGAGCAGTACTTC. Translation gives CASSLQGLYEQYF.

The CDR3 DNA reads as TGTGCCAGCAGCTCGACGAACCTACAAACGCAAGCTTTCTTT. It codes for CASSSTNLQTQAFF. This rearrangement joins TRBV5-4 to TRBJ1-1; no clear D gene. The CDR3 spans 14 residues. Trimming took off 3 bases at V and 9 bases at J, with 18 bases between the two ends. The germline gives CDR1 SGHNT, CDR2 YYREEE (reference sequence).

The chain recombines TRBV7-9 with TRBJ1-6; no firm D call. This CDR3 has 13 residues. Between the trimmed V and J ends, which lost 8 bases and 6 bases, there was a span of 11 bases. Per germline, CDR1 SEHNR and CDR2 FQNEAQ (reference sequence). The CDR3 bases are TGTGCCAGCGGCGGCAGCCTTAATTCACCCCTCCACTTT. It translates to CASGGSLNSPLHF.

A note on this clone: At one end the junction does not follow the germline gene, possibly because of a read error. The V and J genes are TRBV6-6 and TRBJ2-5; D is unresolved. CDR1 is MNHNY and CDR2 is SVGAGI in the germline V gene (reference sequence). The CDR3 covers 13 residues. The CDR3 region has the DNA TGTGCCAGCAGTTACGGCTCAGGAGAGGCCCAGTACTTC. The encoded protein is CASSYGSGEAQYF.

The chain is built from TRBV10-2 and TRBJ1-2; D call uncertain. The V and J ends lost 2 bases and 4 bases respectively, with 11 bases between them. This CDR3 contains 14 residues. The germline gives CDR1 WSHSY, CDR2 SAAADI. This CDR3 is CASSERQASYGYTF. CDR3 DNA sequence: TGCGCCAGCAGTGAGAGGCAGGCGAGCTATGGCTACACCTTC.

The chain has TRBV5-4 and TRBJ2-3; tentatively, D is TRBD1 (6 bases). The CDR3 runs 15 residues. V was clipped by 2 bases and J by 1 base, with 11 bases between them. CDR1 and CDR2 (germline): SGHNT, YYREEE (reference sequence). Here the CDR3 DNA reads TGTGCCAGCAGCTTAGTGGGGGCCCGCACAGATACGCAGTATTTT. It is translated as CASSLVGARTDTQYF. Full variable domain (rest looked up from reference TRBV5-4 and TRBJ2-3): ETGVTQSPTHLIKTRGQQVTLRCSSQSGHNTVSWYQQALGQGPQFIFQYYREEENGRGNFPPRFSGLQFPNYSSELNVNALELDDSALYLCASSLVGARTDTQYFGPGTRLTVL.

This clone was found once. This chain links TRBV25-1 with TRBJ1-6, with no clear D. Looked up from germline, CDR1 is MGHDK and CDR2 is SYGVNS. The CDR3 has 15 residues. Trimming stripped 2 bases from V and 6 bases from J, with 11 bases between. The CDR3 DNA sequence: TGTGCCAGCAGTGAACCGGGTCAAAGTAATTCACCCCTCCACTTT. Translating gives CASSEPGQSNSPLHF.

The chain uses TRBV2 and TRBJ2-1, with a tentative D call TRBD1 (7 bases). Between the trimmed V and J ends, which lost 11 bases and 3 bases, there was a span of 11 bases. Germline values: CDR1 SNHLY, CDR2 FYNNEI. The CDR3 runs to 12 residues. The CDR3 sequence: CASQGGYNEQFF. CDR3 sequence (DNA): TGTGCCTCTCAGGGGGGCTACAATGAGCAGTTCTTC.

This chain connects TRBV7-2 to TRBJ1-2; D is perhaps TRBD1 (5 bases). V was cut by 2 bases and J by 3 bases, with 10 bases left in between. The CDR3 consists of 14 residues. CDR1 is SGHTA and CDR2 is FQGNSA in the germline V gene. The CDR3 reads CASSLYQGDYGYTF. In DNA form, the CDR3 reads TGTGCCAGCAGCTTATATCAGGGCGACTATGGCTACACCTTC. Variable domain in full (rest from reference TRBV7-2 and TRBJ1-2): GAGVSQSPSNKVTEKGKDVELRCDPISGHTALYWYRQSLGQGLEFLIYFQGNSAPDKSGLPSDRFSAERTGGSVSTLTIQRTQQEDSAVYLCASSLYQGDYGYTFGSGTRLTVV.

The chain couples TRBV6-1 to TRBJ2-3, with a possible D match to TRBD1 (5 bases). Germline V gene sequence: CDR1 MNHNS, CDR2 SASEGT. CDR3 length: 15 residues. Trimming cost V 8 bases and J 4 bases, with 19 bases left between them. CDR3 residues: CASLHAWGVADTQYF. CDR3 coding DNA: TGTGCCAGCCTCCATGCGTGGGGCGTCGCAGATACGCAGTATTTT.